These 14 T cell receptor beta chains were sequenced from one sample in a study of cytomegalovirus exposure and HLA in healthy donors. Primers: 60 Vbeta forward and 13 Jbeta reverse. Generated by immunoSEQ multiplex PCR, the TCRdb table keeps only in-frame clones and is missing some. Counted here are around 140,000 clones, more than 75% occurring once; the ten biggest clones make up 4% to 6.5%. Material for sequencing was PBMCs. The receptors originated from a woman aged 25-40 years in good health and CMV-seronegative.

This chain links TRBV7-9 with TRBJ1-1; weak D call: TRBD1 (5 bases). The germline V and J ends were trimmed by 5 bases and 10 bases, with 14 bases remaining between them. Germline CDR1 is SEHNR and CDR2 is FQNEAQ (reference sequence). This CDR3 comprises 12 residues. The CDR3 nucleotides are TGTGCCAGCAGCATAACCGGGACTCGAGCTTTCTTT. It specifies CASSITGTRAFF.

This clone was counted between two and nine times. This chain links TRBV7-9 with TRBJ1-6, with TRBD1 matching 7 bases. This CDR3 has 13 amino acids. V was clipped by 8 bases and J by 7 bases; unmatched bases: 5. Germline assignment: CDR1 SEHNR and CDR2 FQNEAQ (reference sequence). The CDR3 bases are TGTGCCAGCGCAAGGGACAGAAATTCACCCCTCCACTTT. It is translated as CASARDRNSPLHF.

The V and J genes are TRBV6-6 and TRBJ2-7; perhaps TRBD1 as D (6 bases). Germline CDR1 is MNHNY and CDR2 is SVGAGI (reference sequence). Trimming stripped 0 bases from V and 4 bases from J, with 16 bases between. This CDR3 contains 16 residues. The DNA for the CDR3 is TGTGCCAGCAGTTACTCGGGATTATCACAGGGATACGAGCAGTACTTC. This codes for CASSYSGLSQGYEQYF.

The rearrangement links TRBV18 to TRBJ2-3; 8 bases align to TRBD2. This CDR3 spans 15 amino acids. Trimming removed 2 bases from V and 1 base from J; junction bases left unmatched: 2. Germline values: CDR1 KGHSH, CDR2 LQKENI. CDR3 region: CASSPSTSGTDTQYF. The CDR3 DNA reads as TGTGCCAGCTCACCATCGACTAGCGGCACAGATACGCAGTATTTT.

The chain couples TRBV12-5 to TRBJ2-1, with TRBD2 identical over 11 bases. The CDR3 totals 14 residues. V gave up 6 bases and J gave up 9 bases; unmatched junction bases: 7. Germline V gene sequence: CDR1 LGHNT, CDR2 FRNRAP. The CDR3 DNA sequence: TGTGCTAGTGGAACGGGACTAGCGGACGGTGAGCAGTTCTTC. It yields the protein CASGTGLADGEQFF.

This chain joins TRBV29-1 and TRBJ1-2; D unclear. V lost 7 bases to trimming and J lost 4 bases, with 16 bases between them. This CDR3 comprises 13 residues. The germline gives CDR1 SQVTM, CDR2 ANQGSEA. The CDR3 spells CSAGGGRSYGYTF. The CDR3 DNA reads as TGCAGCGCCGGCGGAGGGCGAAGCTATGGCTACACCTTC. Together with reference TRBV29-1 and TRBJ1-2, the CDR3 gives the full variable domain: SAVISQKPSRDICQRGTSLTIQCQVDSQVTMMFWYRQQPGQSLTLIATANQGSEATYESGFVIDKFPISRPNLTFSTLTVSNMSPEDSSIYLCSAGGGRSYGYTFGSGTRLTVV.

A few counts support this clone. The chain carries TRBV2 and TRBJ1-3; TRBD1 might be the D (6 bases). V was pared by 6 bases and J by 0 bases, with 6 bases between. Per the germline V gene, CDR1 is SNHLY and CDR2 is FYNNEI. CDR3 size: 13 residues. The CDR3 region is CASRDSSGNTIYF. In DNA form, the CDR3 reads TGTGCCAGCAGGGACAGCTCTGGAAACACCATATATTTT.

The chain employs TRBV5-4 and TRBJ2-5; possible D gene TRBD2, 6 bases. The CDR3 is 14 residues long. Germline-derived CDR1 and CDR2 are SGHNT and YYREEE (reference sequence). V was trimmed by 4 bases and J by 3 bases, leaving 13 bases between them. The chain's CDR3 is CASSPGTLKETQYF. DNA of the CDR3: TGTGCCAGCAGCCCCGGGACTCTTAAAGAGACCCAGTACTTC.

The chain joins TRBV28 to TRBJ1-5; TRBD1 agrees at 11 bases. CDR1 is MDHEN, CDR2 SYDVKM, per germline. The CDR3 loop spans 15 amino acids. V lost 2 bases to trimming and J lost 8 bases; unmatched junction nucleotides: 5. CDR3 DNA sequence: TGTGCCAGCAGTTTAAGGACAGGGGGCATTAAGCCCCAGCATTTT. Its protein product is CASSLRTGGIKPQHF. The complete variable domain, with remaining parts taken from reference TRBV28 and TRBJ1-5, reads DVKVTQSSRYLVKRTGEKVFLECVQDMDHENMFWYRQDPGLGLRLIYFSYDVKMKEKGDIPEGYSVSREKKERFSLILESASTNQTSMYLCASSLRTGGIKPQHFGDGTRLSIL.

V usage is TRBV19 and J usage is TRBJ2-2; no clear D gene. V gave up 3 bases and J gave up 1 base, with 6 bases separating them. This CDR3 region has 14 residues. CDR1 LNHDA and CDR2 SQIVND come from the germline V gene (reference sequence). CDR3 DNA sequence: TGTGCCAGTAGTATGTACGGGAACACCGGGGAGCTGTTTTTT. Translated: CASSMYGNTGELFF.

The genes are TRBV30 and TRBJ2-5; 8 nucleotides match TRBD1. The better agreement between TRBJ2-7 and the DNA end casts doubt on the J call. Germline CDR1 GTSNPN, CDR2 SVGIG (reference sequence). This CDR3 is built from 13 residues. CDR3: CAWSRQGRYEQYF. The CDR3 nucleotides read TGTGCCTGGAGTAGACAGGGGAGATACGAGCAGTACTTC.

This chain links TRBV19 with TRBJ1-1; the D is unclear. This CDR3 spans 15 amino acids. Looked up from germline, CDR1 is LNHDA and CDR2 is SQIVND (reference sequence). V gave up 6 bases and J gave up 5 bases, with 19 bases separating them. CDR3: CASRIFEAQTTEAFF. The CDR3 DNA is TGTGCCAGTAGGATTTTTGAGGCGCAAACTACTGAAGCTTTCTTT.

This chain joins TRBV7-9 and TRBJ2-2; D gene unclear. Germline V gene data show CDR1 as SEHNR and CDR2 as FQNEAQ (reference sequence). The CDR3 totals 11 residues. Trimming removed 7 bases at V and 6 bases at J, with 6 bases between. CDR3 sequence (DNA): TGTGCCAGCATAGATTCCGGGGAGCTGTTTTTT. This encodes CASIDSGELFF. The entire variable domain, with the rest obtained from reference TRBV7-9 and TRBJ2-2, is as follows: DTGVSQNPRHKITKRGQNVTFRCDPISEHNRLYWYRQTLGQGPEFLTYFQNEAQLEKSRLLSDRFSAERPKGSFSTLEIQRTEQGDSAMYLCASIDSGELFFGEGSRLTVL.

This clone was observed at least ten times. For the CDR3, the DNA is TGTGCCAGCAGGAACCCCAGCGGGGCTGAGCAGTTCTTC. Translation: CASRNPSGAEQFF. The chain uses TRBV6-5 and TRBJ2-1; 7 positions match TRBD2. Germline loops: CDR1 MNHEY, CDR2 SVGAGI. Germline trimming cut 6 bases from V and 9 bases from J; bases unmatched to any gene: 8. The CDR3 runs 13 residues.